Here is one T cell receptor (beta chain) with its context. Germline V lookup: CDR1 MGHRA, CDR2 YSYEKL. The ends were cut back, 0 bases at V and 1 base at J, with 9 bases in the middle. CDR3 length equals 16 residues. Reverse transcribed after extraction, RNA yielded cDNA as the sequencing template. Sequencing was performed with immunoSEQ multiplex PCR; in TCRdb, only in-frame clones are kept and a portion is missing. The sample yields under 250,000 clones, 50% to 70% seen once. This record comes from a study of CD8+ T cells in alopecia areata. Sequenced here: CD4+ T cells sorted from blood, sampled at week 0. The chain uses TRBV4-1 and TRBJ2-2; D remains unclear. The receptor was derived from a human donor with alopecia areata. The CDR3: CASSQESTVNTGELFF. CDR3 nucleotide sequence: TGCGCCAGCAGCCAAGAATCTACAGTGAACACCGGGGAGCTGTTTTTT.